This TCR beta chain was identified in a study of OX40 agonist ivuxolimab in advanced cancers. Overall study: The patients got ivuxolimab, which is an agonistic anti-OX40 (CD134) antibody. Hepatocellular carcinoma, melanoma, renal cell or head and neck cancer was diagnosed in the dose-escalation patients.

Germline V gene lookup returns CDR1 MNHEY and CDR2 SMNVEV (reference sequence). V was trimmed by 3 bases and J by 1 base, leaving 12 bases between them. The CDR3 has 15 amino acids. As for this clone: The antigen is undetermined.

General study points: Low normalized clonal expansion also occurred in some nonresponding patients.

Patients were ruled out by autoimmune disease history or systemic immunosuppression. The data were produced by immunoSEQ multiplex PCR, yet TCRdb's version contains in-frame clones alone and is incomplete. The data hold under 65,000 clones, with about 86% observed a single time. This chain connects TRBV27 to TRBJ1-1; D unresolved. This clonotype was obtained from an adult with an advanced solid tumor such as melanoma, head and neck, liver or kidney cancer. The source material was CD4+ or CD8+ T cells sorted from blood, sampled in a trial of the OX40 agonist ivuxolimab. The CDR3 spells CASSLIGRKNTEAFF. In DNA, the CDR3 is TGTGCCAGCAGTTTGATCGGGAGAAAGAACACTGAAGCTTTCTTT.